A selection of T cell receptor beta chains follows, all from one sample in a study of T cell responses to AZD1222 COVID-19 vaccine. Generated by immunoSEQ multiplex PCR, the TCRdb table keeps only in-frame clones and is missing some. The sample yields some 150,000 clones, 70% to 90% seen once. The specimen comprised peripheral blood, sampled 28 days after the second AZD1222 dose. The receptor set was obtained from an adult who received the AZD1222 COVID-19 vaccine. Both conserved end residues are part of each CDR3. D genes are given only for firm matches. The size entry is marked missing in some rows and otherwise reads once, few, many or a size class.

>.|TRBJ1-2|.|TRBV7-9
TGTGCCAGCAGCCCTAGGGGGACTCCACTTGGGGGCTACACCTTC
CASSPRGTPLGGYTF
>.|TRBJ2-7|.|TRBV7-2
TGTGCCAGCAGTTTCTACACCTCCTACGAGCAGTACTTC
CASSFYTSYEQYF
>.|TRBJ2-1|.|TRBV6-2/TRBV6-3
TGTGCCAGCAGTTTCCCCCGGGCTGGGGGAAATGAGCAGTTCTTC
CASSFPRAGGNEQFF
>TRBD2|TRBJ2-3|.|TRBV29-1
TGCAGCGCCCGACTAGCGGGGGAGCTCTCTAAACCGGATACGCAGTATTTT
CSARLAGELSKPDTQYF
>.|TRBJ1-1|.|TRBV30
TGTGCCTGGAGGTCCGTGAGGACTGAAGCTTTCTTT
CAWRSVRTEAFF
>.|TRBJ1-4|once|TRBV15
TGTGCCACCAGCAGCGATCGGGGGGGGCCTAATGAAAAACTGTTTTTT
CATSSDRGGPNEKLFF
>.|TRBJ1-6|.|TRBV5-5
TGTGCCAGCAGCTTTACAGTAAATAATTCACCCCTCCACTTT
CASSFTVNNSPLHF
>TRBD1|TRBJ1-1|.|TRBV25-1
TGTGCCAGCAGTCCTAACAGGGGGGCCAACACTGAAGCTTTCTTT
CASSPNRGANTEAFF
>.|TRBJ1-1|.|TRBV27
TGTGCCAGCCGTTGGGGGGGAACGACCTTCAACACTGAAGCTTTCTTT
CASRWGGTTFNTEAFF
>.|TRBJ1-1|.|TRBV2
TGTGCCGCCAACCCACCCGGGGGCACTGAAGCTTTCTTT
CAANPPGGTEAFF
>.|TRBJ2-7|.|TRBV6-5
TGTGCCAGCAGCGAGACAAGGGACTACGAGCAGTACTTC
CASSETRDYEQYF
>.|TRBJ2-7|.|TRBV7-2
TGTGCCAGCAGCCCTGGACAATACGAGCAGTACTTC
CASSPGQYEQYF
>.|TRBJ2-7|once|TRBV2
TGTGCCAGCAGCGCGGAAAAAAGCTCCTACGAGCAGTACTTC
CASSAEKSSYEQYF
>.|TRBJ2-7|.|TRBV11-3
TGTGCCAGCAGCTTAGGGGGTTTCGAGCAGTACTTC
CASSLGGFEQYF
>.|TRBJ1-3|.|TRBV11-2
TGTGCCAGCAGCTTAGATCGCTTACACTCTGGAAACACCATATATTTT
CASSLDRLHSGNTIYF
>.|TRBJ1-2|.|TRBV19
TGTGCCAGTAGTATGATCCGGGGGAACAACTATGGCTACACCTTC
CASSMIRGNNYGYTF
>.|TRBJ1-5|.|TRBV5-4
TGTGCCAGCAGCTTGGGTTCGGGGAGCAATCAGCCCCAGCATTTT
CASSLGSGSNQPQHF
>TRBD1|TRBJ1-2|once|TRBV14
TGTGCCAGCAGCCAACGACAGGGGCTCAACTATGGCTACACCTTC
CASSQRQGLNYGYTF
>TRBD1|TRBJ2-1|.|TRBV11-2
TGTGCCAGCAGTGTGGGACAGTACAATGAGCAGTTCTTC
CASSVGQYNEQFF
>TRBD2|TRBJ2-5|.|TRBV6-5
TGTGCCAGCAGTTATGGTCTAGCGGGGTCGCGGGCCCAGTACTTC
CASSYGLAGSRAQYF
>.|TRBJ1-2|.|TRBV19
TGTGCCAGTAGTACTCACGGGCTCGAAATGGGTGGCTACACCTTC
CASSTHGLEMGGYTF
>.|TRBJ2-1|.|TRBV18
TGTGCCAGCTCGGATAGCAATGAGCAGTTCTTC
CASSDSNEQFF
>TRBD1|TRBJ1-6|few|TRBV4-3
TGCGCCAGCAGCCCTCAGGAGGGGGCTCGTTCACCCCTCCACTTT
CASSPQEGARSPLHF
>.|TRBJ1-5|few|TRBV24-1
TGTGCCACCAGTGATTCCGGGGCGAATCAGCCCCAGCATTTT
CATSDSGANQPQHF
>TRBD1|TRBJ1-4|.|TRBV5-1
TGCGCCAGCAGCCGAGACAGGGATGAAAAACTGTTTTTT
CASSRDRDEKLFF
>.|TRBJ2-7|.|TRBV9
TGTGCCAGCAGCAGAGGCGGGGACTCCTACGAGCAGTACTTC
CASSRGGDSYEQYF
>.|TRBJ1-5|.|TRBV27
TGTGCCAGCAGTTATTACCCACCAGAGGGACATAGCAATCAGCCCCAGCATTTT
CASSYYPPEGHSNQPQHF
>.|TRBJ2-6|.|TRBV5-8
TGTGCGAGCAGGTCCCTTTCAGCTGGGGCCAACGTCCTGACTTTC
CASRSLSAGANVLTF
>.|TRBJ2-7|.|TRBV19
TGTGCCAGTACTCCTACCGGGACCGCCCGGTACGAGCAGTACTTC
CASTPTGTARYEQYF
>TRBD1|TRBJ1-2|.|TRBV5-4
TGTGCCAGCAGCATGCAGGGGGAACCCTATGGCTACACCTTC
CASSMQGEPYGYTF
>.|TRBJ1-1|.|TRBV20-1
TGCAGTGCTAGAGATGGCGTGAAAGCTTTCTTT
CSARDGVKAFF
>.|TRBJ1-1|.|TRBV18
TGTGCCAGCTCACCCGAGGGTGGCATGAACACTGAAGCTTTCTTT
CASSPEGGMNTEAFF
>.|TRBJ1-6|.|TRBV6-6
TGTGCCAGCAGTTACTCGGTCCACTCACCCCTCCACTTT
CASSYSVHSPLHF
>.|TRBJ1-4|once|TRBV6-5
TGTGTAACCGCGGGGCTTTTTAATGAAAAACTGTTTTTT
CVTAGLFNEKLFF
>.|TRBJ1-5|.|TRBV6-1
TGTGCCAGCAGTGACAGGGGTCGGAACAATCAGCCCCAGCATTTT
CASSDRGRNNQPQHF
>.|TRBJ2-2|.|TRBV24-1
TGTGCCACCAGTGGACGTCCTCCTAACACCGGGGAGCTGTTTTTT
CATSGRPPNTGELFF
>.|TRBJ2-5|.|TRBV4-3
TGCGCCAGCAGCCAAGAGCCACTAGCTTGGGAGACCCAGTACTTC
CASSQEPLAWETQYF
>.|TRBJ1-1|.|TRBV7-9
TGTGCCAGCAGCACAAATCACCCCGAAAGGAACACTGAAGCTTTCTTT
CASSTNHPERNTEAFF
>.|TRBJ2-7|.|TRBV4-2
TGTGCCAGCAGCCAAGATCATCTCTACGAGCAGTACTTC
CASSQDHLYEQYF
>TRBD2|TRBJ2-7|.|TRBV7-9
TGTGCCAGCAGCTCACCGACTAGCGGGAGTTCCTACGAGCAGTACTTC
CASSSPTSGSSYEQYF
>.|TRBJ2-7|.|TRBV3-1/TRBV3-2
TGTGCCAGCAGCCTGGGGGGGGCCGTGGACGAGCAGTACTTC
CASSLGGAVDEQYF
>TRBD1|TRBJ1-1|.|TRBV5-1
TGCGCCAGCAGCTTGGCGGGACAGACCATGAACACTGAAGCTTTCTTT
CASSLAGQTMNTEAFF
>.|TRBJ1-3|.|TRBV5-6
TGTGCCAGCAGCCTTGGAGGCCCCTCCACCATATATTTT
CASSLGGPSTIYF
>.|TRBJ1-5|.|TRBV13
TGTGCCAGCAGCTTAGGAGGGAACAATCAGCCCCAGCATTTT
CASSLGGNNQPQHF
>TRBD1|TRBJ2-6|few|TRBV4-2
TGTGCCAGCAGCTCCGAGGGGGCCTCTGGGGCCAACGTCCTGACTTTC
CASSSEGASGANVLTF
>TRBD1|TRBJ1-1|.|TRBV5-6
TGTGCCAGCAGTTCGACAGGGGAGGGGAACACTGAAGCTTTCTTT
CASSSTGEGNTEAFF
>.|TRBJ1-6|.|TRBV7-2
TGTGCCAGCAGCGCGCAGGAGGGAAATTCACCCCTCCACTTT
CASSAQEGNSPLHF